The present entry profiles one TCR beta chain with its context. Profiling relied on immunoSEQ multiplex PCR, and the TCRdb table lists in-frame clones only, not all of them. Of roughly 41,000 clones in the sample, approximately 80% were seen once. These data come from a study of OX40 agonist ivuxolimab in advanced cancers. Whole-study context: An agonistic anti-OX40 (CD134) antibody, ivuxolimab, was used to treat the patients.

Trimming removed 3 bases at V and 6 bases at J, with 10 bases between. Germline values: CDR1 SNHLY, CDR2 FYNNEI. The CDR3 is 13 residues long. The receptor comes from an adult with an advanced solid tumor such as melanoma, head and neck, liver or kidney cancer. The sample consisted of CD4+ or CD8+ T cells sorted from blood, taken in a trial of the OX40 agonist ivuxolimab. V gene TRBV2 combines with J gene TRBJ2-3, with D perhaps TRBD1 (5 bases). The CDR3 loop reads CASSDRVGDTQYF. Here the CDR3 DNA reads TGTGCCAGCAGTGACAGGGTGGGGGATACGCAGTATTTT.